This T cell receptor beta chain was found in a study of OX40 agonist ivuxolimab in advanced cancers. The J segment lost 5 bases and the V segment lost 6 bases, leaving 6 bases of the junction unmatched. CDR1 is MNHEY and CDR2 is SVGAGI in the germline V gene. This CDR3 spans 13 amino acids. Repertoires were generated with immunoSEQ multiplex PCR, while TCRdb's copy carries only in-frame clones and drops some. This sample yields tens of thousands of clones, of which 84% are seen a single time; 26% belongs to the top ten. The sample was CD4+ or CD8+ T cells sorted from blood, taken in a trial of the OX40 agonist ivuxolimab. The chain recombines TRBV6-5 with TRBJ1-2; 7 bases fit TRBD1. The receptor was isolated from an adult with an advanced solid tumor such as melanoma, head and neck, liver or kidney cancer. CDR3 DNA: TGTGCCAGCAGACCCGGGACAGTTTATGGCTACACCTTC. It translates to CASRPGTVYGYTF.